Here is one T cell receptor (beta chain) with its context. The data were obtained in a study of blood T cell repertoires in COVID-19. Study background: Donors in the United States, Italy and Spain gave samples during acute or convalescent COVID-19. Sample material is recorded as cDNA or gDNA derived from T cells, B-cell-depleted T cells, or PBMCs.

As processed by the authors: Counts of nucleated cells, estimated from reference gene primer amplification, were obtained. The method was immunoSEQ multiplex PCR; TCRdb's version includes in-frame clones alone and lacks a portion of them. V, J and clone size reflect that table, while D and trimming were determined from the DNA. The sample has 110,000 or so clones, 65% to 85% seen once; the top ten hold about 1.4%. Input material: peripheral blood. The TCR sequence derives from a man in his forties or fifties with acute or convalescent COVID-19.

The CDR3, as DNA: TGTGCCAGCAGTCCTTTAGCGGGACAGACCTATGGCTACACCTTC. This translates into CASSPLAGQTYGYTF. The chain couples TRBV2 to TRBJ1-2; 7 bases line up with TRBD1. V lost 5 bases, J lost 4 bases, and 10 bases stayed unmatched. The CDR3 spans 15 residues. The V gene's germline CDR1 is SNHLY and CDR2 FYNNEI.